This TCR beta chain emerged from a study of technical replicates of blood from a handful of donors. Repertoires were generated with immunoSEQ multiplex PCR, while TCRdb's copy carries only in-frame clones and drops some. The profile shows over 60,000 clones, 93% of them singletons. Trimming left V 6 bases short and J 4 bases short, with 13 bases between. Germline CDR1 is PRHDT and CDR2 is FYEKMQ (reference sequence). This CDR3 comprises 14 residues. This clone was picked up one time. This chain joins TRBV13 and TRBJ2-1; D is perhaps TRBD2 (6 bases). Sequenced input: T cells isolated from PBMCs. This clonotype was obtained from a human donor in good health. In nucleotides, the CDR3 is TGTGCCAGCAGAAGACTAGGAGGGTACAATGAGCAGTTCTTC. Amino acids: CASRRLGGYNEQFF.